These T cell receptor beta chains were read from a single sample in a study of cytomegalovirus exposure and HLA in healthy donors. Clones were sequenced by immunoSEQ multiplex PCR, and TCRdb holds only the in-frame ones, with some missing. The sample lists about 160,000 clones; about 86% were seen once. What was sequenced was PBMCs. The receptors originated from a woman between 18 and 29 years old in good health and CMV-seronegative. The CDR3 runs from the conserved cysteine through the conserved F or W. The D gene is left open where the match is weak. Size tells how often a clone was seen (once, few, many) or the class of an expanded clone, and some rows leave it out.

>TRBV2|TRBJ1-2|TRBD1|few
TGTGCCAGTCAGACAGGGACCAACTATGGCTACACCTTC
CASQTGTNYGYTF
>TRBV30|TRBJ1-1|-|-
TGTGCCTGGAGTGCACCAACAGGCACTCTGAACACTGAAGCTTTCTTT
CAWSAPTGTLNTEAFF
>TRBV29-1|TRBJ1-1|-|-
TGCAGCGTTTCCCTTCGACAGCCACTGAACACTGAAGCTTTCTTT
CSVSLRQPLNTEAFF
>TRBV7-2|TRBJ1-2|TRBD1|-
TGTGCCAGCAGCTTAGGACAGGGAAACTATGGCTACACCTTC
CASSLGQGNYGYTF
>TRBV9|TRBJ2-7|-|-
TGTGCCAGCAGCGCCTCCGGCAGGGGCCACGAGCAGTACTTC
CASSASGRGHEQYF
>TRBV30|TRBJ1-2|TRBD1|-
TGTGCCGAATCCGGGACAGATCACTATGGCTACACCTTC
CAESGTDHYGYTF
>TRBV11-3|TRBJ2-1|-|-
TGTGCCAGCAGCTTTCGGGGTTCGGACAGTAAGTCCAACGACAATGAGCAGTTCTTC
CASSFRGSDSKSNDNEQFF
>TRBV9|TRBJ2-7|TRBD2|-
TGTGCCAGCAGCGGGGGGGCACTAGCGGCAAGCTCCTACGAGCAGTACTTC
CASSGGALAASSYEQYF
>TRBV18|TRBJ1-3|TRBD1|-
TGTGCCAGCTCAACCAGACAGGGGGCGAGTGGAAACACCATATATTTT
CASSTRQGASGNTIYF
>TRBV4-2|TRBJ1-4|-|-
TGTGCCAGCAGCCAAGGAGGGCTAAATGAAAAACTGTTTTTT
CASSQGGLNEKLFF
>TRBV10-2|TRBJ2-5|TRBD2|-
TGCGCCAGCAGTGGGACTAGCACTTCGGAGACCCAGTACTTC
CASSGTSTSETQYF
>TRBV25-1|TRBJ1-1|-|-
TGTGCTACAGTCGGAGGAAGGTCGTTTTTGAACACTGAAGCTTTCTTT
CATVGGRSFLNTEAFF
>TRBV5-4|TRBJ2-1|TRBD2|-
TGTGCCAGCAGTTCCGGGACTAGCGGGCTCCACAATGAGCAGTTCTTC
CASSSGTSGLHNEQFF
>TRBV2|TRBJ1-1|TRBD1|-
TGTGCCAGCACAACCTTTGGACAGGGAGAGGGAGCTTTCTTT
CASTTFGQGEGAFF
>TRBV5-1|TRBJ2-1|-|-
TGCGCCAGCGGGGACTATGAGCAGTTCTTC
CASGDYEQFF
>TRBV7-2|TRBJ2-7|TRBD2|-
TGTGCCAGCAGGATTGGGACAATGGCTAGCGGGGCCTACGAGCAGTACTTC
CASRIGTMASGAYEQYF
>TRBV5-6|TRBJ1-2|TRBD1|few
TGTGCCAGCACGCGGGCTCAGGGGGTGTCGGGAGGCTACACCTTC
CASTRAQGVSGGYTF
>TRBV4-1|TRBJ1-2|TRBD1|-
TGCGCCAGCAGCCAAATCGACAGGGGTTCCAACTATGGCTACACCTTC
CASSQIDRGSNYGYTF
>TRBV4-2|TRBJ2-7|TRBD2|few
TGTGCCAGCAGCCAAGTGCGGGGGAGCGAGCAGTACTTC
CASSQVRGSEQYF
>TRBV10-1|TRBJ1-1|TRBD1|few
TGCGCCAGCAGAAATTCAGGGGGCGAAGCTTTCTTT
CASRNSGGEAFF
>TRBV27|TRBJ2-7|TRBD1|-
TGTGCCAGCAGTTTCGGGACAGGTCATCGGGAGCAGTACTTC
CASSFGTGHREQYF
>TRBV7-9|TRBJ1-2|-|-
TGTGCCAGCAGCCCCCCGGGATTGGGGGGCTACACCTTC
CASSPPGLGGYTF
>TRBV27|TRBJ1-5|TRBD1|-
TGTGCCAGCAGTTTATCGATGAGGTTCAGGGGGCACAATCAGCCCCAGCATTTT
CASSLSMRFRGHNQPQHF
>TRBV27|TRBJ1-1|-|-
TGTGCCAGCAGTTTAAGGGGCTTTAACACTGAAGCTTTCTTT
CASSLRGFNTEAFF
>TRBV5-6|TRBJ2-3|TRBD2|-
TGTGCCAGCAGCTTGGTTAGCGGGAGCACAGATACGCAGTATTTT
CASSLVSGSTDTQYF
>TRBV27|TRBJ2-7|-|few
TGTGCCAGCAGTCCCGAAGGTGCAGCGTCCTACGAGCAGTACTTC
CASSPEGAASYEQYF
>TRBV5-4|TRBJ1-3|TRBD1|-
TGTGCCAGCAGCTTGGACAGGGGGCATGGAAACACCATATATTTT
CASSLDRGHGNTIYF
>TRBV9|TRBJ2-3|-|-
TGTGCCAGCTCGGAGGATAGCACAGATACGCAGTATTTT
CASSEDSTDTQYF
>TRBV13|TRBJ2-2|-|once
TGTGCCAGCAGCGGATCAAATCAGGGGGGCACCGGGGAGCTGTTTTTT
CASSGSNQGGTGELFF
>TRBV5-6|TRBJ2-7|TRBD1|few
TGTGCCAGCAGCTTGGGTGGGACAGTGGTCTCAAGGAGCTCCTACGAGCAGTACTTC
CASSLGGTVVSRSSYEQYF
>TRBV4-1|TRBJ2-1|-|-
TGCGCCAGCAGCCAAGTCAGGGGGGCTCGTGGAGGCGAGCAGTTCTTC
CASSQVRGARGGEQFF
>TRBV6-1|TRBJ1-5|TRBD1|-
TGTGCCAGCAGTGATAGGGACAGGGTACCCGACGGCAATCAGCCCCAGCATTTT
CASSDRDRVPDGNQPQHF
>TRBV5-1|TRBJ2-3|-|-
TGCGCCAGCAGCGGGCAAGCGGGCGGAAAAACAGATACGCAGTATTTT
CASSGQAGGKTDTQYF
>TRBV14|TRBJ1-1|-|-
TGTGCCAGCAGCCAAGATGGGCTTCGGACTGAAGCTTTCTTT
CASSQDGLRTEAFF
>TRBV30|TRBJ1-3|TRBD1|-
TGTGCCTGGAGCGTCGCCGGGGGACAGGGGATAGTATATTTT
CAWSVAGGQGIVYF
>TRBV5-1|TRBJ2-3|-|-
TGCGCCAGCAGTAGGACTCTCACAGATACGCAGTATTTT
CASSRTLTDTQYF
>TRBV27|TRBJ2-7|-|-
TGTGCCAGCACCCCTGGGGGGACCTCCTACGAGCAGTACTTC
CASTPGGTSYEQYF
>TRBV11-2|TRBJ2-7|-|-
TGTGCCAGCACGAGCGGGTTCTACGAGCAGTACTTC
CASTSGFYEQYF
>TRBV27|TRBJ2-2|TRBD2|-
TGTGCCAGCAGTTATAGGTCGGGCCTGGTAGCGGGGGACACCGGGGAGCTGTTTTTT
CASSYRSGLVAGDTGELFF
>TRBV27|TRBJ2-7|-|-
TGTGCCAGCAGTTTATGGGCCGGGACAACCAGCTACGAGCAGTACTTC
CASSLWAGTTSYEQYF
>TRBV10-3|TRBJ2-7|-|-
TGTGCCATCAGTGGAGGGGGGGTAAACGAGCAGTACTTC
CAISGGGVNEQYF
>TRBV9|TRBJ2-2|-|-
TGTGCCAGCAGCTCCCGGTCGGGTGCCGGGGAGCTGTTTTTT
CASSSRSGAGELFF
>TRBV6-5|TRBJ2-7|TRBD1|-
TGTGCCAGCAGCTCCACAGGGGTCAACTCCTACGAGCAGTACTTC
CASSSTGVNSYEQYF
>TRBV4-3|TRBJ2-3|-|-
TGCGCCAGCAGCCAAGATTGGGGCGGCCGCACAGATACGCAGTATTTT
CASSQDWGGRTDTQYF
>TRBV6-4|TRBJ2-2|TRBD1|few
TGTGCCAGCAGTCTTCAGGGGACAGGGGAGGCCGGGGAGCTGTTTTTT
CASSLQGTGEAGELFF
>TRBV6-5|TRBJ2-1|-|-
TGTGCCAGCAGGCAGTACAATGAGCAGTTCTTC
CASRQYNEQFF
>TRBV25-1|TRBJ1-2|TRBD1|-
TGTGCCACGAAACAGGGGAACTATGGCTACACCTTC
CATKQGNYGYTF
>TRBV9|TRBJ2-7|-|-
TGTGCCAGCAGTGTCCGTCCGGACTTCTACGAGCAGTACTTC
CASSVRPDFYEQYF
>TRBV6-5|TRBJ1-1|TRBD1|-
TGTGCCAGCAGTACACAGGGGACGAACACTGAAGCTTTCTTT
CASSTQGTNTEAFF
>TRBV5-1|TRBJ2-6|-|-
TGCGCCAGCGGGCGGGGGACAGGGGCCAACGTCCTGACTTTC
CASGRGTGANVLTF
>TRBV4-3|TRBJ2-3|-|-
TGCGCCAGCAGCCAAGATCGGGGGTACACAGATACGCAGTATTTT
CASSQDRGYTDTQYF
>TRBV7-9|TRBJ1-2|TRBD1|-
TGTGCCAGCAGCTTCCAGACAGGGAACTATGGCTACACCTTC
CASSFQTGNYGYTF
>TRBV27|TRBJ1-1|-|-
TGTGCCAGCCAGAGGCGGCGGGATCATGGTGAAGCTTTCTTT
CASQRRRDHGEAFF